This T cell receptor (beta chain) stems from a study of metastatic and nonmetastatic thyroid tumors. About the research overall: Malignant thyroid and benign thyroid patients provided blood and tumor or nodule tissue whose repertoires were compared. Study results and caveats: Relative to benign nodules, malignant thyroid tumors were reportedly characterized by significantly elevated TCR beta diversity in blood and tumor.

Thyroid surgery had not been preceded by any treatment in any patient. At least ten counts were recorded for this clone. The antigen remains unidentified. Original analysis: To classify distant metastasis in papillary thyroid cancer, a model was built from CDR3 differences across clinicopathological groups. MiXCR was used by TCRdb to re-call the PCR reads. Clone size and V and J calls follow TCRdb, not the original study. The table lists about 53,000 clones, 20% to 25% of them singletons. This CDR3 has 14 amino acids. V was trimmed by 4 bases and J by 0 bases, leaving 8 bases between them. Germline V gives CDR1 MDHEN, CDR2 SYDVKM.

The rearrangement joins TRBV28 to TRBJ2-3; D gene ambiguous. This clonotype was sampled from a female donor with papillary thyroid cancer or a benign thyroid nodule (not recorded which). Some clones in this sample may be carry-over from other donors' samples. Sequenced material: blood. In DNA form, the CDR3 reads TGTGCCAGCAGTTCCCCCCATAGCACAGATACGCAGTATTTT. Its translation: CASSSPHSTDTQYF.